These 5 T cell receptor beta chains were all obtained from the same sample, sequenced in a study of cytomegalovirus exposure and HLA in healthy donors. The PCR was carried out with 60 Vbeta primers and 13 Jbeta primers. Sequencing was performed with immunoSEQ multiplex PCR; in TCRdb, only in-frame clones are kept and a portion is missing. The sample holds 200,000 to 250,000 clones, approximately 85% seen once. The sequencing input was PBMCs. The receptors derive from a girl under 10 years old in good health and CMV-seronegative.

V usage is TRBV19 and J usage is TRBJ1-1, with TRBD1 matching 7 bases. The CDR3 consists of 14 residues. CDR1 and CDR2 (germline): LNHDA, SQIVND (reference sequence). V dropped 8 bases and J dropped 1; count of bases not matched to a gene: 7. The CDR3 loop reads CASRTGAQNTEAFF. In nucleotides, the CDR3 is TGTGCCAGTCGTACAGGGGCCCAGAACACTGAAGCTTTCTTT. Full variable domain (outside the CDR3, taken from reference TRBV19 and TRBJ1-1): DGGITQSPKYLFRKEGQNVTLSCEQNLNHDAMYWYRQDPGQGLRLIYYSQIVNDFQKGDIAEGYSVSREKKESFPLTVTSAQKNPTAFYLCASRTGAQNTEAFFGQGTRLTVV.

The chain recombines TRBV7-9 with TRBJ1-4; possibly TRBD1 for D (5 bases). CDR1 and CDR2 (germline): SEHNR, FQNEAQ (reference sequence). The CDR3 is 15 amino acids. V lost 5 bases and J 0 bases, leaving 10 bases between the germline ends. CDR3 region: CASSPQGATNEKLFF. The CDR3, as DNA: TGTGCCAGCAGCCCCCAGGGTGCAACTAATGAAAAACTGTTTTTT.

The V and J genes are TRBV5-1 and TRBJ2-7; D is ambiguous. This CDR3 is 11 amino acids long. The germline CDR1 and CDR2 sequences are SGHRS and YFSETQ. Trimming stripped 2 bases from V and 3 bases from J, with 3 bases between. The CDR3 is CASSFYYEQYF. The CDR3 DNA reads as TGCGCCAGCAGCTTCTACTACGAGCAGTACTTC.

This rearrangement joins TRBV28 to TRBJ2-1; no definite D call. From germline, CDR1 is MDHEN and CDR2 SYDVKM. V dropped 6 bases and J dropped 5 bases, with 2 bases sitting between them. The length of the CDR3 is 10 residues. The chain's CDR3 is CASSDNEQFF. The CDR3 region has the DNA TGTGCCAGCAGCGACAATGAGCAGTTCTTC.

The CDR3 is CASSESPSVEKLFF. CDR3 nucleotide sequence: TGTGCCAGCAGTGAATCCCCGAGCGTGGAAAAACTGTTTTTT. The chain employs TRBV6-1 and TRBJ1-4; D gene ambiguous. The CDR3 is 14 amino acids. V was pared by 2 bases and J by 8 bases, with 12 bases between. Germline V CDR1 and CDR2: MNHNS, SASEGT.